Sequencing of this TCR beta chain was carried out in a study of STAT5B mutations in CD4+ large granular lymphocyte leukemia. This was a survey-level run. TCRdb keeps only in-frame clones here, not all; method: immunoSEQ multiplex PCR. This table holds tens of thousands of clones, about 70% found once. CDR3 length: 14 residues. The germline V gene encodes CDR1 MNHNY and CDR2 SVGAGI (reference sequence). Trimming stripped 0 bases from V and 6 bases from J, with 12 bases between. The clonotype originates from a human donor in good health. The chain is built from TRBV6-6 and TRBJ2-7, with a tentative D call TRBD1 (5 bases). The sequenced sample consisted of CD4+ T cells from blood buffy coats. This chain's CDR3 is CASSYSQGRPEQYV. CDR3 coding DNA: TGTGCCAGCAGTTACTCCCAGGGTCGGCCCGAGCAGTACGTC.